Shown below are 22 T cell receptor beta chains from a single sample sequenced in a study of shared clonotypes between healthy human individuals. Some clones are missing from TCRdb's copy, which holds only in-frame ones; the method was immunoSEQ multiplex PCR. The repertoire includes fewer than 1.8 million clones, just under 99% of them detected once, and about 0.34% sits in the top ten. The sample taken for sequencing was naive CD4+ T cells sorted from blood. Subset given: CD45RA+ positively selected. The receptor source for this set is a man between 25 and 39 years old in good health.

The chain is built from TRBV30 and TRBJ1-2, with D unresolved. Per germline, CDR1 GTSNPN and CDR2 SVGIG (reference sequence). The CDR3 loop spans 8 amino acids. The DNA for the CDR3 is TGTAGCTGCTATGGCTACACCTTC. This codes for CSCYGYTF.

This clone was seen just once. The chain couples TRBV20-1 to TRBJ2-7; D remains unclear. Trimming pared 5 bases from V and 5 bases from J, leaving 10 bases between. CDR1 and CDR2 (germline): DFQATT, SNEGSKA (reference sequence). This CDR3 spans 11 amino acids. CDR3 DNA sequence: TGCAGTGCTTTCTTTCGGAACGAGCAGTACTTC. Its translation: CSAFFRNEQYF.

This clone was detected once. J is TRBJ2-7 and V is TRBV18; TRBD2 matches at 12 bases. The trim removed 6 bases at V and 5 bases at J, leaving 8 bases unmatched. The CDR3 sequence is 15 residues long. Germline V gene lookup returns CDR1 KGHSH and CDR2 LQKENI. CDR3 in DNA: TGTGCCAGCTCGTCGACTAGCGGGAGTATCCACGAGCAGTACTTC. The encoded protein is CASSSTSGSIHEQYF.

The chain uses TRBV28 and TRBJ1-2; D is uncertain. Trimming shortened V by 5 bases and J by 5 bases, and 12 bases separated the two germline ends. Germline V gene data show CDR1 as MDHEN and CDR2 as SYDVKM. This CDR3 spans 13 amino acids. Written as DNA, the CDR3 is TGTGCCAGCAGTCGAAACCTCGAGTATGGCTACACCTTC. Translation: CASSRNLEYGYTF.

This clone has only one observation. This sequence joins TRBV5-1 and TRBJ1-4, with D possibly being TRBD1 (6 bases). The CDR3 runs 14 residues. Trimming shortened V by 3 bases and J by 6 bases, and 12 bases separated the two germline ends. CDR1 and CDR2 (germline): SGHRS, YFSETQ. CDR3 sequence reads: CASSSQGNDEKLFF. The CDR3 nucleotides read TGCGCCAGCAGCTCACAGGGCAACGATGAAAAACTGTTTTTT.

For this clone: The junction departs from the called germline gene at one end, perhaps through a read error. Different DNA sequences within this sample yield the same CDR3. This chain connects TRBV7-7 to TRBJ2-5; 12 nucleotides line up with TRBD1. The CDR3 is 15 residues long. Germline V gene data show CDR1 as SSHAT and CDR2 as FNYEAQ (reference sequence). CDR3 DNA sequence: TGTGCTAGCAGCTTAGGGGACAGGGGGCGAGAGACCCAGTACTTC. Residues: CASSLGDRGRETQYF.

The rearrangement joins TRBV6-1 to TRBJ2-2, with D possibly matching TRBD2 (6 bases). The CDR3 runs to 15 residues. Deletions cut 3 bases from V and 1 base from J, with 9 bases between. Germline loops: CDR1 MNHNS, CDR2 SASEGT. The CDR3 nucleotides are TGTGCCAGCAGTGAGTTGGGGGGGAACACCGGGGAGCTGTTTTTT. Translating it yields CASSELGGNTGELFF.

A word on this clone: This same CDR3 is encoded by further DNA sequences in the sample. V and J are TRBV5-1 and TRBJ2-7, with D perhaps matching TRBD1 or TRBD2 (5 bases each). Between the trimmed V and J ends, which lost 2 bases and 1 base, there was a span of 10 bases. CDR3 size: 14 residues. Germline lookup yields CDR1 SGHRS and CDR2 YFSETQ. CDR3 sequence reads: CASSLDRLSYEQYF. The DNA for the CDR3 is TGCGCCAGCAGCTTAGACAGACTATCCTACGAGCAGTACTTC.

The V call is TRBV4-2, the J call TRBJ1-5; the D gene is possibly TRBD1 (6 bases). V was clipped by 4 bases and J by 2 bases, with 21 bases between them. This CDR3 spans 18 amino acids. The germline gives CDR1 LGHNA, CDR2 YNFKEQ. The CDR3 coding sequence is TGTGCCAGCAGCCGGACAGCCCATCAGGGAGAGGGCAATCAGCCCCAGCATTTT. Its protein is CASSRTAHQGEGNQPQHF.

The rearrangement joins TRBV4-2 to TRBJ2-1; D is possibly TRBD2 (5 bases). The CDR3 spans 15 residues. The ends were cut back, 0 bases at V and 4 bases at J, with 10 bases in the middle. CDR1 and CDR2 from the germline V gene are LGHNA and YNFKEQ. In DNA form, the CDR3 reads TGTGCCAGCAGCCAAGACCGTCTAGCATACAATGAGCAGTTCTTC. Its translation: CASSQDRLAYNEQFF.

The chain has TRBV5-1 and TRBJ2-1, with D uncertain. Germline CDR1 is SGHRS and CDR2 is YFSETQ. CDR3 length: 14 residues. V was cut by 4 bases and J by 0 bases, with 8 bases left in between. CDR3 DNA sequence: TGCGCCAGCAGCCCTGCGAGCTCCTACAATGAGCAGTTCTTC. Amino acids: CASSPASSYNEQFF.

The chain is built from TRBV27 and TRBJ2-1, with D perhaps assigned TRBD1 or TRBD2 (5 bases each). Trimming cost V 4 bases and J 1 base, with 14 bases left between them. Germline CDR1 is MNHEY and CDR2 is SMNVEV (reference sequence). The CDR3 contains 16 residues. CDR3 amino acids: CASSSLGVGSYNEQFF. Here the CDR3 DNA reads TGTGCCAGCAGTTCACTGGGGGTTGGTTCCTACAATGAGCAGTTCTTC.

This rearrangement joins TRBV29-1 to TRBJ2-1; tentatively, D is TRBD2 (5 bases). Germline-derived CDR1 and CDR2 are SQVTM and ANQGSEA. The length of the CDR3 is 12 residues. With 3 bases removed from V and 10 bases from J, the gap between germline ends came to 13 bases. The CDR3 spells CSVDGRAAEQFF. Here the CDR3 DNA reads TGCAGCGTTGATGGGCGGGCGGCAGAGCAGTTCTTC.

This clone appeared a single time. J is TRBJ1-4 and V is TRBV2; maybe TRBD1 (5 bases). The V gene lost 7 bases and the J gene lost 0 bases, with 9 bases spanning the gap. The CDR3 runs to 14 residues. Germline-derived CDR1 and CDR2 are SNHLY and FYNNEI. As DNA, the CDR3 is TGTGCCAGCACCGGGGCGACAACTAATGAAAAACTGTTTTTT. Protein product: CASTGATTNEKLFF. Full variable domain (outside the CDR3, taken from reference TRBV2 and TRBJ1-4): EPEVTQTPSHQVTQMGQEVILRCVPISNHLYFYWYRQILGQKVEFLVSFYNNEISEKSEIFDDQFSVERPDGSNFTLKIRSTKLEDSAMYFCASTGATTNEKLFFGSGTQLSVL.

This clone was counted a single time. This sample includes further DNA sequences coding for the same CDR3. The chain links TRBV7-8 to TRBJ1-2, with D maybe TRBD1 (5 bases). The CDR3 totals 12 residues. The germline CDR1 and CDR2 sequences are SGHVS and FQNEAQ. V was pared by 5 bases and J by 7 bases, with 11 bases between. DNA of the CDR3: TGTGCCAGCAGCCTAGGGACCGGTGGCTACACCTTC. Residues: CASSLGTGGYTF.

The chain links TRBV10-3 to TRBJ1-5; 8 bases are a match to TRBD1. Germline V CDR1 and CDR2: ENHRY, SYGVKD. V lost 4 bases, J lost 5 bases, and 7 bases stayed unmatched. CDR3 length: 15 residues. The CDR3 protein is CAISALPGQDQPQHF. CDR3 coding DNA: TGTGCCATCAGTGCACTTCCGGGACAGGATCAGCCCCAGCATTTT.

The CDR3 DNA reads as TGCGCCAGCAGTGTAATGGGAGTTGAGTCGGGTGAGCAGTTCTTC. Its protein product is CASSVMGVESGEQFF. The gene calls are TRBV5-1 and TRBJ2-1; weak D call: TRBD2 (5 bases). CDR3 length equals 15 residues. V was trimmed by 5 bases and J by 9 bases, leaving 21 bases between them. Germline loops: CDR1 SGHRS, CDR2 YFSETQ.

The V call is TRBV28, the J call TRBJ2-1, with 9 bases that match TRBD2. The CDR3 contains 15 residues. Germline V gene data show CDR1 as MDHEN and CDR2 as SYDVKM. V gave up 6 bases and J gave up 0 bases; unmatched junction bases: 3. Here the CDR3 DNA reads TGTGCCAGCAGAGTTAGCGGGAGCTCCTACAATGAGCAGTTCTTC. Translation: CASRVSGSSYNEQFF.

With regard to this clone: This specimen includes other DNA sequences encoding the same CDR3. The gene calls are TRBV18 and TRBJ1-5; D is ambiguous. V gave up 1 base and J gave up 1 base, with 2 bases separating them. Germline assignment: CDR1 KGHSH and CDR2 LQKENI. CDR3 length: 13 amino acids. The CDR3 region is CASSPLSNQPQHF. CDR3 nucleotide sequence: TGTGCCAGCTCACCACTGAGCAATCAGCCCCAGCATTTT.

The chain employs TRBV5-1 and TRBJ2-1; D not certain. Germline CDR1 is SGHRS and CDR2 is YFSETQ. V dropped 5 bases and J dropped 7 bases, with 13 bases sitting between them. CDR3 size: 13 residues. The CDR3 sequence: CASRLPAANEQFF. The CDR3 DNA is TGCGCCAGCAGGTTACCAGCTGCTAATGAGCAGTTCTTC.

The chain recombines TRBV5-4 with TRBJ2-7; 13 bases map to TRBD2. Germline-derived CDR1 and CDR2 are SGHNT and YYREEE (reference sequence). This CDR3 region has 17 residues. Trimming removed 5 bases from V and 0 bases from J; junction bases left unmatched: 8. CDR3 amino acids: CASRTGLAGSSSYEQYF. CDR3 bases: TGTGCCAGCAGGACGGGACTAGCGGGATCGTCCTCCTACGAGCAGTACTTC.

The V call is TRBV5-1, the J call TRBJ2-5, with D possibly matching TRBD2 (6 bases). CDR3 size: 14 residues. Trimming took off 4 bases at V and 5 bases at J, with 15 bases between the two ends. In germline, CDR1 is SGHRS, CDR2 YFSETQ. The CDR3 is CASSPPGAGETQYF. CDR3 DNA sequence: TGCGCCAGCAGCCCACCGGGAGCTGGGGAGACCCAGTACTTC.